Below are 9 T cell receptor beta chains sequenced from a single sample in a study of T cells in pancreatic ductal adenocarcinoma. The selected patients with pancreatic ductal adenocarcinoma had surgery but no neoadjuvant therapy. Method: immunoSEQ multiplex PCR; TCRdb's copy keeps in-frame clones and lacks some. Altogether about 98,000 clones are present, roughly 96% being singletons, with the ten largest covering roughly 3%. Material for sequencing was PBMCs. Receptor source: a human donor with pancreatic ductal adenocarcinoma.

This chain links TRBV10-2 with TRBJ2-1; 8 positions match TRBD2. V lost 3 bases and J lost 2; bases outside the gene matches: 6. The CDR3 is 16 residues long. Germline values: CDR1 WSHSY, CDR2 SAAADI. In DNA, the CDR3 is TGCGCCAGCAGTGATCCGGGGACTAGAACCTACAATGAGCAGTTCTTC. Its translation: CASSDPGTRTYNEQFF.

In its sample, this clone was seen once. The chain combines TRBV5-4 with TRBJ1-2, with 8 bases lining up with TRBD1. The CDR3 runs to 13 residues. J gave up 8 bases and V 3 bases, and 6 bases lay outside the gene matches. Germline CDR1 is SGHNT and CDR2 is YYREEE (reference sequence). The CDR3 region has the DNA TGTGCCAGCAGCTCACAAGGACAGGGAGGCTACACCTTC. It yields the protein CASSSQGQGGYTF.

This sequence joins TRBV7-9 and TRBJ2-7; weak D call: TRBD2 (6 bases). Trimming took off 2 bases at V and 3 bases at J, with 20 bases between the two ends. This CDR3 contains 17 residues. Germline CDR1 SEHNR, CDR2 FQNEAQ (reference sequence). CDR3 amino acids: CASSLSGTPLLIYEQYF. In nucleotides, the CDR3 is TGTGCCAGCAGCTTATCCGGGACTCCACTCCTAATCTACGAGCAGTACTTC.

The rearrangement links TRBV4-1 to TRBJ1-2, with 10 nucleotides matching TRBD1. The trim removed 1 base at V and 4 bases at J, leaving 9 bases unmatched. There are 17 residues in the CDR3. Germline V CDR1 and CDR2: MGHRA, YSYEKL. This chain's CDR3 is CASSQVLLGQGTYGYTF. DNA for the CDR3: TGCGCCAGCAGCCAAGTATTATTGGGACAGGGGACCTATGGCTACACCTTC.

The rearrangement uses TRBV5-1 and TRBJ2-1; 9 nucleotides align to TRBD2. The V gene end was trimmed by 0 bases and the J gene end by 2 bases; junction bases not matched to a gene: 3. Per germline, CDR1 SGHRS and CDR2 YFSETQ. CDR3 length: 16 residues. DNA for the CDR3: TGCGCCAGCAGCTTGGTGGCTAGCGGGGCCTACAATGAGCAGTTCTTC. As protein: CASSLVASGAYNEQFF.

CDR3 nucleotide sequence: TGTGCCAGCTCACCGGGGGGGGCCAACGAGCAGTACTTC. It encodes CASSPGGANEQYF. The rearrangement links TRBV18 to TRBJ2-7; tentative D call: TRBD2 (7 bases). Germline CDR1 and CDR2: KGHSH and LQKENI. Trimming removed 3 bases at V and 5 bases at J, with 11 bases between. CDR3 length: 13 residues. Together with reference TRBV18 and TRBJ2-7, the CDR3 gives the full variable domain: NAGVMQNPRHLVRRRGQEARLRCSPMKGHSHVYWYRQLPEEGLKFMVYLQKENIIDESGMPKERFSAEFPKEGPSILRIQQVVRGDSAAYFCASSPGGANEQYFGPGTRLTVT.

The V and J genes are TRBV10-3 and TRBJ2-1, with 10 bases lining up with TRBD2. Germline V gene data show CDR1 as ENHRY and CDR2 as SYGVKD. CDR3 size: 14 residues. Unmatched junction bases numbered 5, after V lost 5 bases and J lost 7 bases. CDR3 nucleotides: TGTGCCATCAGTTCTAGCGGGAGCGGAAATGAGCAGTTCTTC. Translation gives CAISSSGSGNEQFF.

The chain couples TRBV2 to TRBJ2-7, with 11 bases aligning to TRBD1. The CDR3 totals 15 residues. Germline V gene lookup returns CDR1 SNHLY and CDR2 FYNNEI. With V trimmed by 5 bases and J by 4 bases, 7 bases remained unmatched. The CDR3 DNA reads TGTGCCAGCAGTTCTGGACAGGGGGCAGTTTACGAGCAGTACTTC. Encoded protein: CASSSGQGAVYEQYF.

The gene calls are TRBV6-4 and TRBJ2-7; TRBD1 is a possible D gene (5 bases). There are 14 residues in the CDR3. Between the trimmed V and J ends, which lost 7 bases and 3 bases, there was a span of 16 bases. CDR1 and CDR2 from the germline V gene are MRHNA and SNTAGT. The CDR3 region is CASKDSGICYEQYF. The CDR3, as DNA: TGTGCCAGCAAAGACAGTGGCATCTGCTACGAGCAGTACTTC.